This T cell receptor (beta chain) was observed in a study of blood T cell repertoires in COVID-19 (dated by TCRdb to the early 2020s). Study-wide context: Samples from collaborators originated in the United States, Italy and Spain and spanned both the acute and convalescent phases of COVID-19. The material from the prospective study consisted of cDNA or gDNA derived from T cells, B-cell-depleted T cells, or PBMCs. Subjects who had been exposed to COVID-19, were actively infected with it, or had recovered from it provided the deeply sampled blood TCRbeta repertoires that made up the dataset. The repertoires were made available in a free public database intended to serve as a resource for research on the immune response to SARS-CoV-2. Samples were obtained from the ongoing ImmuneRACE study (first 160 participants) and from 1,254 subjects provided by 6 global collaborators. Sample metadata almost always included a de-identified subject ID, COVID-19 status, age in years and sex. HLA class I and class II types, where available, came from metadata supplied by the sample provider rather than from assay-based typing. The paper as a whole reports these results and caveats: The amount of clinical and demographic metadata varied by source and participant and was provided uncurated.

The immunoSEQ Assay, a bias-controlled multiplex PCR, was used to amplify TCRbeta CDR3 regions from genomic DNA. Concerning the study's data processing: Nucleated cell counts per sample were estimated from amplification of reference gene primers within the assay. To quantify the absolute abundance of each unique TCRbeta CDR3 rearrangement, sequence reads were collapsed and filtered. Productive Simpson clonality was computed per sample as the square root of Simpson's diversity index over productive rearrangements. TCRdb provides this immuneACCESS table in a form limited to in-frame rearrangements. Some clones are lacking; in checked studies, under half of them reflect an unresolved V gene, and why the rest are absent is not known. V and J calls and clone size are copied from that table; D and trimming were computed from the DNA. This sample is represented by about 150,000 clones; about 84% of them were singletons. Of the sample, 5% falls within the top ten clones.

The cysteine opens and the phenylalanine closes a CDR3 of 13 amino acids. Just CDR3 DNA is preserved here, 39 bases in frame from base 1. CDR1 and CDR2, looked up from the germline V gene, are KGHDR and SFDVKD. The trim is 5 bases for V and 2 bases for J, with a gap of 8 bases between the germline ends. As to this clone: Its cognate antigen has yet to be identified. No quality values exist for individual bases; no much larger clone is one base distant.

Whole blood was collected in K2EDTA tubes by collaborating institutions according to the institutions' own protocols. For TCRbeta analysis, collaborators shipped samples as frozen whole blood, isolated PBMCs, or DNA extracted from either of those sample types. The chain employs TRBV24-1 and TRBJ1-2; the D gene is possibly TRBD1, with 5 bases matching. The specimen was peripheral blood. This sequence was found in a woman between 50 and 59 years old with acute or convalescent COVID-19. CDR3 sequence: CATSVRQNYGYTF. The nucleotide sequence is TGTGCCACCAGTGTCCGACAGAACTATGGCTACACCTTC.